This T cell receptor (beta chain) was identified during a study of blood T cell repertoires in COVID-19. The overall study: COVID-19 samples collected from the United States, Italy and Spain covered acute and convalescent phases. T cells, B-cell-depleted T cells, or PBMCs supplied cDNA or gDNA.

J gave up 4 bases and V 5 bases, and 5 bases lay outside the gene matches. There are 12 residues in the CDR3. CDR1 GTSNPN and CDR2 SVGIG come from the germline V gene (reference sequence). Some clones are missing from TCRdb's copy, which holds only in-frame ones; the method was immunoSEQ multiplex PCR. Altogether just under 350,000 clones are present, around 86% being singletons, with the ten largest covering about 6%. Sequencing used peripheral blood. This TCR was recovered from a woman in her 50s with COVID-19, enrolled during active disease. This chain joins TRBV30 and TRBJ2-7; TRBD1 aligns across 7 bases. CDR3 nucleotides: TGTGCCTGGGGGACAGACCTTTACGAGCAGTACTTC. Its translation: CAWGTDLYEQYF.